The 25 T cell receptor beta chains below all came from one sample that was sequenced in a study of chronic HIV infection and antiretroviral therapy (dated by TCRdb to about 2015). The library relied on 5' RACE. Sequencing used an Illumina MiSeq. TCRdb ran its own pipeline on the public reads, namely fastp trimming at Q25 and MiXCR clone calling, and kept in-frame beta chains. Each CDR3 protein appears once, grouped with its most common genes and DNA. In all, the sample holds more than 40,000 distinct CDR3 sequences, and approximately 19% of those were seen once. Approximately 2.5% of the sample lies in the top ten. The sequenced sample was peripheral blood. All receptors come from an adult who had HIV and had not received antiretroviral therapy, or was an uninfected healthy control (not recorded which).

This CDR3 is CAISVQETQYF. DNA of the CDR3: TGTGCCATCAGTGTCCAAGAGACCCAGTACTTC. The rearrangement uses TRBV10-3 and TRBJ2-5; the D is unclear. V was pared by 4 bases and J by 1 base, with 1 base between. This CDR3 spans 11 amino acids. The germline V gene encodes CDR1 ENHRY and CDR2 SYGVKD.

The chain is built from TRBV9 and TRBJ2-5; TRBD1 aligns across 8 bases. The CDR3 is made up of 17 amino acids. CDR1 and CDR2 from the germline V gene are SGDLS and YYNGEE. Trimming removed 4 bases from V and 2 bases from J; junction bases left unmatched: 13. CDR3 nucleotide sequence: TGTGCCAGCAGCCCGGACAGGGAACTAGCTCTACAAGAGACCCAGTACTTC. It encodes CASSPDRELALQETQYF.

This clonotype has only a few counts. The CDR3 region is CASSLEYMNTEAFF. CDR3 coding DNA: TGTGCCAGCAGCTTAGAGTACATGAACACTGAAGCTTTCTTT. This chain joins TRBV11-2 and TRBJ1-1; D gene ambiguous. Trimming stripped 0 bases from V and 0 bases from J, with 5 bases between. The V gene's germline CDR1 is SGHAT and CDR2 FQNNGV. CDR3 length: 14 amino acids.

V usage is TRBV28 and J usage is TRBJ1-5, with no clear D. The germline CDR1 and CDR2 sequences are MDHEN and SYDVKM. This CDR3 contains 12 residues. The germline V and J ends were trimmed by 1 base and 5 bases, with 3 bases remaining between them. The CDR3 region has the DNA TGTGCCAGCAGTTTATCACATCAGCCCCAGCATTTT. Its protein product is CASSLSHQPQHF.

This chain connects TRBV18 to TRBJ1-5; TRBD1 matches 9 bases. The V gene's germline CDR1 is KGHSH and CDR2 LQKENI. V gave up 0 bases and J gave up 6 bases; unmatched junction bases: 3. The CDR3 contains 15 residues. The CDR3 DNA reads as TGTGCCAGCTCACCACCCGGGACAGGGCTTCAGCCCCAGCATTTT. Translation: CASSPPGTGLQPQHF.

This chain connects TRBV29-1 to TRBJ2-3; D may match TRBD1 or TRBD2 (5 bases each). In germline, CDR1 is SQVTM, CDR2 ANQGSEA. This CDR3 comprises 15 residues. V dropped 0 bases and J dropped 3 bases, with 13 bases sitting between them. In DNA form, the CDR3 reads TGCAGCGTTGAAGAGACCCGGGGCTATACAGATACGCAGTATTTT. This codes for CSVEETRGYTDTQYF.

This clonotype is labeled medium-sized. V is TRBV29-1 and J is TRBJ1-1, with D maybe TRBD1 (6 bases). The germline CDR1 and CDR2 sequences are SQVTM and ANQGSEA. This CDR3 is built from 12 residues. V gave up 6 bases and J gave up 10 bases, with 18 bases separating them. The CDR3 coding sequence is TGCAGCGTAGAGGAAGGGGGGCGGCGAGCTTTCTTT. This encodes CSVEEGGRRAFF.

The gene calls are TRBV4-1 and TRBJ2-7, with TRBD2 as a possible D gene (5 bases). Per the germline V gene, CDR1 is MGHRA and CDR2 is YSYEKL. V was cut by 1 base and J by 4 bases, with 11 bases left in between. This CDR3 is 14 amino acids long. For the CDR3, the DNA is TGCGCCAGCAGCCAAGTTCGGACTGGGTACGAGCAGTACTTC. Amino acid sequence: CASSQVRTGYEQYF.

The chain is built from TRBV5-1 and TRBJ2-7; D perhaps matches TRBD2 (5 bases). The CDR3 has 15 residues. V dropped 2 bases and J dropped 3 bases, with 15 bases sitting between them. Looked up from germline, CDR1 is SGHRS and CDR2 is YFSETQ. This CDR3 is CASSFGVGRNYEQYF. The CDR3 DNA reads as TGCGCCAGCAGCTTCGGGGTGGGCAGAAACTACGAGCAGTACTTC.

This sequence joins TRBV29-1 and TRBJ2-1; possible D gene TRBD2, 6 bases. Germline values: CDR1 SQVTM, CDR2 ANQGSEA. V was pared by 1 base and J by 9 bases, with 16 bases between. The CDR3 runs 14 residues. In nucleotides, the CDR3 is TGCAGCGTTGAAGTGGGGACTCCGACCCCTGAGCAGTTCTTC. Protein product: CSVEVGTPTPEQFF.

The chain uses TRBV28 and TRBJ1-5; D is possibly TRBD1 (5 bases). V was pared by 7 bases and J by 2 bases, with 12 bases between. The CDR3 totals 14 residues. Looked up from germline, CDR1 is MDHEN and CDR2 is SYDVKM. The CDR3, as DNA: TGTGCCAGCATGAGGGGTTCGGGCAATCAGCCCCAGCATTTT. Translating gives CASMRGSGNQPQHF.

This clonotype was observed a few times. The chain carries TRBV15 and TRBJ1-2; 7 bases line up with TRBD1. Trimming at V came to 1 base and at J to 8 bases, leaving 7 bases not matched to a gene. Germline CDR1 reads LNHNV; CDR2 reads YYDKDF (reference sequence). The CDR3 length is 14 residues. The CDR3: CATSRGEGAGGYTF. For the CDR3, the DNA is TGTGCCACCAGCAGAGGGGAGGGGGCAGGAGGCTACACCTTC.

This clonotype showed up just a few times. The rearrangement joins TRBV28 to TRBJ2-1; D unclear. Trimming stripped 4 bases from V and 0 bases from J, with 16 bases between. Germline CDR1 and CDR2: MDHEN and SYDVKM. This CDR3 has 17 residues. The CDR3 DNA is TGTGCCAGCAGTTCAGTCGGAGCGCCCAGCTCCTACAATGAGCAGTTCTTC. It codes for CASSSVGAPSSYNEQFF.

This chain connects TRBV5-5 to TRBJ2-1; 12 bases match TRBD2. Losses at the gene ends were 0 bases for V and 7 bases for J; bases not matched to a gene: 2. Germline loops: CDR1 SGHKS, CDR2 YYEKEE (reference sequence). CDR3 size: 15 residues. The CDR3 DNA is TGTGCCAGCAGCTTGGGGCTAGCGGGGGGGAATGAGCAGTTCTTC. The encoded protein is CASSLGLAGGNEQFF. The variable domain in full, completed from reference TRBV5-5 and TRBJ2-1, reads DAGVTQSPTHLIKTRGQQVTLRCSPISGHKSVSWYQQVLGQGPQFIFQYYEKEERGRGNFPDRFSARQFPNYSSELNVNALLLGDSALYLCASSLGLAGGNEQFFGPGTRLTVL.

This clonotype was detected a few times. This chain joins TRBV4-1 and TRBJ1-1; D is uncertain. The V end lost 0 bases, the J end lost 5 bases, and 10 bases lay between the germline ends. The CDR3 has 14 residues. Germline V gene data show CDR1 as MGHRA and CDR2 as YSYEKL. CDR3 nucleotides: TGCGCCAGCAGCCAAGATGGAAAGGTGACTGAAGCTTTCTTT. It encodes CASSQDGKVTEAFF.

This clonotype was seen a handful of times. The CDR3 DNA follows: TGCGCCAGCAGCAACCCTGCGGGGGACGAGCAGTACTTC. Amino acid sequence: CASSNPAGDEQYF. The chain links TRBV5-1 to TRBJ2-7; 7 bases agree with TRBD2. Trimming took 4 bases from V and 5 from J; bases not matched to a gene: 6. This CDR3 is built from 13 residues. Germline assignment: CDR1 SGHRS and CDR2 YFSETQ.

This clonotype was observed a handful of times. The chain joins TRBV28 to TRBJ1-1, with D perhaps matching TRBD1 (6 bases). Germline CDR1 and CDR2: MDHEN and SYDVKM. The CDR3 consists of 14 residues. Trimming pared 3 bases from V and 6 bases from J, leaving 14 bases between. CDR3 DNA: TGTGCCAGCAGTTTCGGGGGCGCGGGGCCTGAAGCTTTCTTT. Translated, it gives CASSFGGAGPEAFF.

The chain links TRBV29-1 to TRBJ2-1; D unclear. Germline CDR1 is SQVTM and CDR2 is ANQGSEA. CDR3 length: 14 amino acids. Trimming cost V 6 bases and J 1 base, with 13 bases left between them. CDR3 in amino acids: CSVTTSVSYNEQFF. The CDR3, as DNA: TGCAGCGTCACAACTTCTGTGTCCTACAATGAGCAGTTCTTC.

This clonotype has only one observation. The CDR3 DNA is TGCAGCGTTACGAGCGGGCCCAGCGAGCAGTACTTC. Amino acid sequence: CSVTSGPSEQYF. The J gene is TRBJ2-7, the V gene TRBV29-1; D might be TRBD2 (6 bases). Trimming cost V 5 bases and J 6 bases, with 14 bases left between them. This CDR3 has 12 residues. Germline CDR1 SQVTM, CDR2 ANQGSEA.

DNA for the CDR3: TGTGCCAGCAGCCCCCCCAGCGGGAGCTCCTACAATGAGCAGTTCTTC. This encodes CASSPPSGSSYNEQFF. The chain combines TRBV11-1 with TRBJ2-1, with 8 positions matching TRBD2. CDR3 length: 16 residues. The J segment lost 0 bases and the V segment lost 5 bases, leaving 6 bases of the junction unmatched. Per the germline V gene, CDR1 is SGHAT and CDR2 is FQDESV (reference sequence).

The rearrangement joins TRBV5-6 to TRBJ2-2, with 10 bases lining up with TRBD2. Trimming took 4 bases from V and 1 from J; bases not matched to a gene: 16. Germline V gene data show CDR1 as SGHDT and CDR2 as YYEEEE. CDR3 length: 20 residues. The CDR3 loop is CASSRLGASGSLLNTGELFF. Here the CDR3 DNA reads TGTGCCAGCAGCCGGTTAGGGGCTAGCGGGAGCCTTCTGAACACCGGGGAGCTGTTTTTT.

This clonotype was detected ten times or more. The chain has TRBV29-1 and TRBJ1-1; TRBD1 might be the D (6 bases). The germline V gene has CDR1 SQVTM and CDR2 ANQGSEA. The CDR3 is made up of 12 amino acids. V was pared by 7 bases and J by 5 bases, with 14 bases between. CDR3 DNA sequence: TGCAGCGCAATACAGGGAGGGACTGAAGCTTTCTTT. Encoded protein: CSAIQGGTEAFF.

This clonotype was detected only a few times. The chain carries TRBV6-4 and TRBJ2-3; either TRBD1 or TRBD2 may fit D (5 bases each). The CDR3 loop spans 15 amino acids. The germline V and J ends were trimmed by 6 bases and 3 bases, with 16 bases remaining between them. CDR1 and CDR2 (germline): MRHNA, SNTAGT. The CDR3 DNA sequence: TGTGCCAGCAGCTCCAATGGGGGAGAGACAGATACGCAGTATTTT. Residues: CASSSNGGETDTQYF.

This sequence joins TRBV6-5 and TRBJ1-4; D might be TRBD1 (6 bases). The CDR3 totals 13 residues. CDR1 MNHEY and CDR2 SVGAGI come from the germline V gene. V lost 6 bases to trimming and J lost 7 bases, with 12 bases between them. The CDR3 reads CASRKYRAEKLFF. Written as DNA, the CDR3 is TGTGCCAGCAGGAAATACAGGGCTGAAAAACTGTTTTTT.

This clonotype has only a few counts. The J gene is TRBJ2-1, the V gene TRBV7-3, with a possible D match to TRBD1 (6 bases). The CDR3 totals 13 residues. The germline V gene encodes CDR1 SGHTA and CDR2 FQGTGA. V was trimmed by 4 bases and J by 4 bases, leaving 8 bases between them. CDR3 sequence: CASSWDKYNEQFF. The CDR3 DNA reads TGTGCCAGCAGCTGGGACAAGTACAATGAGCAGTTCTTC.